This is a list of T cell receptor beta chains from one sample in a study of cytomegalovirus exposure and HLA in healthy donors. Clones were read by immunoSEQ multiplex PCR, and TCRdb kept only the in-frame ones, dropping some. Among 200,000 or so clones listed, roughly 80% were seen once. Sequenced sample: PBMCs. These receptors were taken from a man aged 25 to 45 in good health and CMV-seronegative. Each CDR3 is given with its conserved first and last residue. A D gene is named only where the DNA matches it firmly. Some rows have no size entry. The others give once, few or many, or a class for an expanded clone.

CDR3nt | CDR3aa | v_gene | d_gene | j_gene | abundance
TGTGCCAGCTCAACAGGGCGGAACACCGGGGAGCTGTTTTTT | CASSTGRNTGELFF | TRBV18 | NA | TRBJ2-2 | NA
TGCGCCAGCAGCCAAGCCTTCGCCGAGACAGGGGAAAAAGAGACCCAGTACTTC | CASSQAFAETGEKETQYF | TRBV4-1 | TRBD1 | TRBJ2-5 | NA
TGTGCCAGCAGTTTGAGCGGGAACAAAGAGACCCAGTACTTC | CASSLSGNKETQYF | TRBV6-5 | TRBD2 | TRBJ2-5 | NA
TGTGCCAGCAGTTTTTTGCCAGATCGAATTTCAACTAATGAAAAACTGTTTTTT | CASSFLPDRISTNEKLFF | TRBV28 | NA | TRBJ1-4 | NA
TGTGCCAGTTCGGGACAGGGGGATTCACCCCTCCACTTT | CASSGQGDSPLHF | TRBV28 | TRBD1 | TRBJ1-6 | NA
TGTGCCAGCAGCTCCCGAGGCGGCGAGCAGTACTTC | CASSSRGGEQYF | TRBV7-9 | NA | TRBJ2-7 | few
TGCAGTGCTAAGGACAGGGACGAGCAGTACTTC | CSAKDRDEQYF | TRBV20-1 | TRBD1 | TRBJ2-7 | once
TGTGCCAGCAGTTTTCTGGGACAGGGGGCCTACGAGCAGTACTTC | CASSFLGQGAYEQYF | TRBV28 | TRBD1 | TRBJ2-7 | NA
TGTGCCAGCAGTCTTACAGGGGGGAACTATGGCTACACCTTC | CASSLTGGNYGYTF | TRBV28 | TRBD1 | TRBJ1-2 | NA
TGTGCCAGCAGTGCGGGGGCTGGAGATACGCAGTATTTT | CASSAGAGDTQYF | TRBV28 | NA | TRBJ2-3 | NA
TGTGCCAGTAGGGCGGGCACAACTAATGAAAAACTGTTTTTT | CASRAGTTNEKLFF | TRBV2 | NA | TRBJ1-4 | NA
TGTGCCAGCAGTCCGCGGGGGGCTTGGGGCTACACCTTC | CASSPRGAWGYTF | TRBV6-5 | NA | TRBJ1-2 | NA
TGTGCCAGCAGTGAAGCAGGAAACTTAAGAGGAGGCTACACCTTC | CASSEAGNLRGGYTF | TRBV6-1 | NA | TRBJ1-2 | NA
TGTTCCAGCAGTCCCAGGTCGCTATCAAACTATGGCTACACCTTC | CSSSPRSLSNYGYTF | TRBV7-9 | NA | TRBJ1-2 | NA
TGCGCCAGCAGTAGGGGGCGTGGAGGGACCCAGTACTTC | CASSRGRGGTQYF | TRBV5-1 | TRBD1 | TRBJ2-5 | NA
TGTGCCAGCATGGAGCTCCTGAGGGATGGCTACACCTTC | CASMELLRDGYTF | TRBV7-9 | NA | TRBJ1-2 | NA
TGCGCCAGCAGCGGACAGGAAATGATAACCCACGAGCAGTACTTC | CASSGQEMITHEQYF | TRBV10-2 | TRBD1 | TRBJ2-7 | NA
TGCGCCAGCAGCTTTATCCGGGACAGGCGCTATGGCTACACCTTC | CASSFIRDRRYGYTF | TRBV5-1 | TRBD1 | TRBJ1-2 | NA
TGTGCCAGCAGTATAGGACAGCAGAATAATTCACCCCTCCACTTT | CASSIGQQNNSPLHF | TRBV9 | NA | TRBJ1-6 | NA
TGTGCCAGCAGCTTAGATTTAGCAGGGGTTGGTGAAAAACTGTTTTTT | CASSLDLAGVGEKLFF | TRBV7-9 | NA | TRBJ1-4 | NA
TGTGCCAGCAGCCCTCGACAGGGATCTAATGAAAAACTGTTTTTT | CASSPRQGSNEKLFF | TRBV5-8 | TRBD1 | TRBJ1-4 | NA
TGTGCCAGCAGCTTAGCGGGGGGGTTCACAGATACGCAGTATTTT | CASSLAGGFTDTQYF | TRBV7-3 | TRBD2 | TRBJ2-3 | NA
TGTGCCAGCAGCCAGGGTTTGCAGGGAGGCGGGACCCAGTACTTC | CASSQGLQGGGTQYF | TRBV4-2 | NA | TRBJ2-5 | NA
TGCGCCAGCAGCCGCCTCACGGGAGAGGTCTCTGGAAACACCATATATTTT | CASSRLTGEVSGNTIYF | TRBV4-3 | NA | TRBJ1-3 | NA
TGTGCCAGCAGCGCTAATCAGGGCGGCTACACCTTC | CASSANQGGYTF | TRBV9 | NA | TRBJ1-2 | NA
TGTGCCAGCAGCTTTGCGCGGGGGGGTTCGAAGACCCAGTACTTC | CASSFARGGSKTQYF | TRBV5-8 | TRBD2 | TRBJ2-5 | NA
TGTGCCAGCACTCATAGGGTGGGGGCCGTTGGTGATACGCAGTATTTT | CASTHRVGAVGDTQYF | TRBV7-9 | NA | TRBJ2-3 | NA
TGTGCCATCAGTGAAAGAGACACCAATCAGCCCCAGCATTTT | CAISERDTNQPQHF | TRBV10-3 | NA | TRBJ1-5 | NA
TGCGCCAGCAGCCAAGATAGCGAGCCGGCAACCGGGGAGCTGTTTTTT | CASSQDSEPATGELFF | TRBV4-3 | NA | TRBJ2-2 | NA
TGTGCCACCGGGGGGGACGATCAGCCCCAGCATTTT | CATGGDDQPQHF | TRBV28 | NA | TRBJ1-5 | few
TGTGCCAGCAGCGCTACTAGCGGGGGGGCGATATACACCGGGGAGCTGTTTTTT | CASSATSGGAIYTGELFF | TRBV9 | TRBD2 | TRBJ2-2 | NA
TGCGCCAGCAGCCAAGATCGACAGGCGACCACCGGGGAGCTGTTTTTT | CASSQDRQATTGELFF | TRBV4-1 | NA | TRBJ2-2 | once
TGTGCCAGCAGCTTGGCGGGCGGGAGAACCAACTATGGCTACACCTTC | CASSLAGGRTNYGYTF | TRBV5-8 | NA | TRBJ1-2 | NA
TGTGCCAGCAGTTTGACAGGGTTAAGATCTGCCAGTAATTCACCCCTCCACTTT | CASSLTGLRSASNSPLHF | TRBV27 | TRBD1 | TRBJ1-6 | once
TGTGCCAGCAGCGTAGATGGAGGGGTCAGTCAGCCCCAGCATTTT | CASSVDGGVSQPQHF | TRBV9 | NA | TRBJ1-5 | once
TGTGCCAGCAGCTTTGGACGGGGGGAGCAGTACTTC | CASSFGRGEQYF | TRBV27 | NA | TRBJ2-7 | NA
TGTGCCAGTAGTAGCGTAGCGGTCGGGTACGAGCAGTACTTC | CASSSVAVGYEQYF | TRBV19 | NA | TRBJ2-7 | NA
TGTGCCAGCAGGGGACAGGGAGGTGGGGCCAGCGTCCTGACTTTC | CASRGQGGGASVLTF | TRBV27 | TRBD1 | TRBJ2-6 | NA
TGTGCCACCAGCAGAGGGGACTCGGGCAATCAGCCCCAGCATTTT | CATSRGDSGNQPQHF | TRBV15 | NA | TRBJ1-5 | NA
TGCGCCAGCAGCTTGGAACAGGGAACGATCTACGAGCAGTACTTC | CASSLEQGTIYEQYF | TRBV5-1 | NA | TRBJ2-7 | once
TGTGCCAGTATCGTTATCGTGGGGGCATCCACTGAAGCTTTCTTT | CASIVIVGASTEAFF | TRBV19 | NA | TRBJ1-1 | NA
TGTGCCAGCAGCTTGGGAGGGCTACGGTCCTCCTACAATGAGCAGTTCTTC | CASSLGGLRSSYNEQFF | TRBV5-4 | NA | TRBJ2-1 | NA
TGTGCCAGCAGCTTTACCTCCGGACAGGGCAAAAACTATGGCTACACCTTC | CASSFTSGQGKNYGYTF | TRBV7-2 | TRBD1 | TRBJ1-2 | few
TGTGCCAGCACTAGCTACAATGAGCAGTTCTTC | CASTSYNEQFF | TRBV2 | NA | TRBJ2-1 | once
TGTGCCAGCAGCCGGGACTCCCCGTTAGATACGCAGTATTTT | CASSRDSPLDTQYF | TRBV27 | NA | TRBJ2-3 | NA
TGTGCCAGCAGGAGTCAGGGGTCTAATCAGCCCCAGCATTTT | CASRSQGSNQPQHF | TRBV2 | NA | TRBJ1-5 | NA
TGTGCCAGCAGTTACTCACGCGATAGCAATCAGCCCCAGCATTTT | CASSYSRDSNQPQHF | TRBV6-5 | NA | TRBJ1-5 | NA
TGTGCTTCGGGTGGGGGACAGGGGAAAAACATTCAGTACTTC | CASGGGQGKNIQYF | TRBV7-9 | TRBD1 | TRBJ2-4 | NA
TGTGCCAGCACTGTGGGACAGGGGATTTCACCCCTCCACTTT | CASTVGQGISPLHF | TRBV9 | TRBD1 | TRBJ1-6 | NA
TGTGCCAGCAGTTTACTCCGGGACAGTAGCCTGAACACTGAAGCTTTCTTT | CASSLLRDSSLNTEAFF | TRBV27 | TRBD1 | TRBJ1-1 | NA
TGTGCCAGCAGCTGGGACAGGGTCACCTACGAGCAGTACTTC | CASSWDRVTYEQYF | TRBV7-9 | TRBD1 | TRBJ2-7 | few
TGTGCCAGCGGGGACAGGGGGCCCCCTGAAGCTTTCTTT | CASGDRGPPEAFF | TRBV6-6 | TRBD1 | TRBJ1-1 | NA
TGTGCCATCAGTGAGTCCTTTAGCGGACAAGAGACCCAGTACTTC | CAISESFSGQETQYF | TRBV10-3 | NA | TRBJ2-5 | NA
TGTGCCATCAGTACCGACAGGGGAATCTACGAGCAGTACTTC | CAISTDRGIYEQYF | TRBV10-3 | TRBD1 | TRBJ2-7 | NA
TGTGCCAGCAGCTTCGGCTCGGGTAGCGGGGGCGGCTATGGCTACACCTTC | CASSFGSGSGGGYGYTF | TRBV11-1 | NA | TRBJ1-2 | NA
TGTGCCAGTACTGGGACAGGGAGAAATTCACCCCTCCACTTT | CASTGTGRNSPLHF | TRBV19 | TRBD1 | TRBJ1-6 | NA
TGCGCCAGCAGCAGTGCTAAGGGGCTTAGTTTCTCCCATGAGCAGTTCTTC | CASSSAKGLSFSHEQFF | TRBV5-1 | NA | TRBJ2-1 | NA
TGTGCCAGCGAGACGGGACTGACCACCTACGAGCAGTACTTC | CASETGLTTYEQYF | TRBV19 | NA | TRBJ2-7 | NA
TGCGCCAGCAGCCAAGGGACTAGCTCAATCGGGGAGCTGTTTTTT | CASSQGTSSIGELFF | TRBV4-1 | TRBD2 | TRBJ2-2 | NA